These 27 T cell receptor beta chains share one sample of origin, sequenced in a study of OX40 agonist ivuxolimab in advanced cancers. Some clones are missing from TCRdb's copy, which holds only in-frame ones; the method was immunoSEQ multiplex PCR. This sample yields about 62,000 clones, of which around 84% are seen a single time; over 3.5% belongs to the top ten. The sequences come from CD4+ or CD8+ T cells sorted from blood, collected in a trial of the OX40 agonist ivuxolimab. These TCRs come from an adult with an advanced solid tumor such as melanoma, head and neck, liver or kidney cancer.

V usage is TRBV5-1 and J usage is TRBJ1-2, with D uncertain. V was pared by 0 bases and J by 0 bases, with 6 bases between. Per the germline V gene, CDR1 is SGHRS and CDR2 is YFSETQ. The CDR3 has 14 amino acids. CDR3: CASSLDRPNYGYTF. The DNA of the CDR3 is TGCGCCAGCAGCTTGGACAGACCTAACTATGGCTACACCTTC.

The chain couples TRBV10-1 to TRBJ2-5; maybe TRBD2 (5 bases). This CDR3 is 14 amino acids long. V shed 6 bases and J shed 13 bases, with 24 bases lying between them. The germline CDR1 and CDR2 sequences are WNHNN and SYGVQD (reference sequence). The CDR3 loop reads CASSPDPGSFGLYF. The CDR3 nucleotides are TGCGCCAGCAGCCCAGACCCGGGAAGCTTTGGACTGTACTTC.

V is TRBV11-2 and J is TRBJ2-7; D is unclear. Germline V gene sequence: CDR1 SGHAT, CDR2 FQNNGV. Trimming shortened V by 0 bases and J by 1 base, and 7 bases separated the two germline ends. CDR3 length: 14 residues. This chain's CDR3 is CASSLDTESYEQYF. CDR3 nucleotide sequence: TGTGCCAGCAGCTTAGATACAGAGTCCTACGAGCAGTACTTC.

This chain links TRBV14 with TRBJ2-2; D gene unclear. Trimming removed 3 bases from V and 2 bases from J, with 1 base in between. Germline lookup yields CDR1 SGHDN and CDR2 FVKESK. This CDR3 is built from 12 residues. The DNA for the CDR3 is TGTGCCAGCAGCCATAACACCGGGGAGCTGTTTTTT. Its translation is CASSHNTGELFF.

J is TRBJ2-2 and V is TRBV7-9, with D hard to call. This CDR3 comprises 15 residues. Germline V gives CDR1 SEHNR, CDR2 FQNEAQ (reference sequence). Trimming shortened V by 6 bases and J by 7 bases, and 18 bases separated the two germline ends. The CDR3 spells CASRDGNKVGGELFF. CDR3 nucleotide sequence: TGTGCCAGCAGGGATGGGAATAAGGTCGGCGGGGAGCTGTTTTTT.

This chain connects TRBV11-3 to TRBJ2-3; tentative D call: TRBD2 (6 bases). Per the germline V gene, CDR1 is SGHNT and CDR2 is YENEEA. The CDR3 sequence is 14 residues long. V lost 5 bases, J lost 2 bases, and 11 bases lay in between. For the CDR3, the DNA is TGTGCCAGCAGCCCCGGGGGATTCACAGATACGCAGTATTTT. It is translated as CASSPGGFTDTQYF.

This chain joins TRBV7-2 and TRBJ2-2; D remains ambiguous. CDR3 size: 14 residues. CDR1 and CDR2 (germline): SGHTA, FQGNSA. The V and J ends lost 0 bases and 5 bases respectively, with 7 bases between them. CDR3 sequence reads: CASSLAASTGELFF. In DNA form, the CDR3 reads TGTGCCAGCAGCTTAGCGGCCAGTACCGGGGAGCTGTTTTTT.

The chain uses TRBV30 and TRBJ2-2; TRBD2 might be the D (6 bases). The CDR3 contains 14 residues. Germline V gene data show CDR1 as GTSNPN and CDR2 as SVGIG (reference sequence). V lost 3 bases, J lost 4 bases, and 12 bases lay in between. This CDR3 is CAWRHLASTGELFF. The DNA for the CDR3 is TGTGCCTGGAGGCACCTAGCGAGCACCGGGGAGCTGTTTTTT.

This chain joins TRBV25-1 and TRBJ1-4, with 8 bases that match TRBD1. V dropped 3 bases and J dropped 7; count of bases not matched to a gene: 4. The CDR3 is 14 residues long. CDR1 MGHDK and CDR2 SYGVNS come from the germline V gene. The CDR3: CASSEPDRAEKLFF. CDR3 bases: TGTGCCAGCAGTGAGCCGGACAGGGCTGAAAAACTGTTTTTT.

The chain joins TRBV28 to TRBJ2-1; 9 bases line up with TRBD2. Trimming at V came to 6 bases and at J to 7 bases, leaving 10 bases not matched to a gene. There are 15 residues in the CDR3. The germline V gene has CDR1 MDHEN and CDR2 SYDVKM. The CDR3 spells CASSLGTSFLNEQFF. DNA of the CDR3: TGTGCCAGCAGCCTGGGGACTAGCTTTTTAAATGAGCAGTTCTTC. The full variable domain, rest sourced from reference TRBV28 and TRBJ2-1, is DVKVTQSSRYLVKRTGEKVFLECVQDMDHENMFWYRQDPGLGLRLIYFSYDVKMKEKGDIPEGYSVSREKKERFSLILESASTNQTSMYLCASSLGTSFLNEQFFGPGTRLTVL.

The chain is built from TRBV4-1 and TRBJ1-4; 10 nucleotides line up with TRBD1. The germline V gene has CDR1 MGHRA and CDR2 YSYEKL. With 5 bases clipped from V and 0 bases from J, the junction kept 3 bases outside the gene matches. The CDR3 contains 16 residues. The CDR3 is CASSRQGASTNEKLFF. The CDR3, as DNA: TGCGCCAGCAGCAGACAGGGGGCTTCAACTAATGAAAAACTGTTTTTT.

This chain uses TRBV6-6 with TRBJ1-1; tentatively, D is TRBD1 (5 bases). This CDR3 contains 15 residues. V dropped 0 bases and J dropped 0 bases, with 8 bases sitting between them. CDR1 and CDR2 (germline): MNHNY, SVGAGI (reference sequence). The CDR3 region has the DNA TGTGCCAGCAGTTACTCGAGACAGCTGAACACTGAAGCTTTCTTT. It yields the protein CASSYSRQLNTEAFF.

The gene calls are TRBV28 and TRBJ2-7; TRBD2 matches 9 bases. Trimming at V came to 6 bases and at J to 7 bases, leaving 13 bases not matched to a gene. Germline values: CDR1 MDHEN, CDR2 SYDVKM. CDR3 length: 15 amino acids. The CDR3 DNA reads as TGTGCCAGCAGCGCCACTGAGCGGGGGGATATAGAGCAGTACTTC. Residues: CASSATERGDIEQYF. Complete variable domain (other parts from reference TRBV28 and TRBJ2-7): DVKVTQSSRYLVKRTGEKVFLECVQDMDHENMFWYRQDPGLGLRLIYFSYDVKMKEKGDIPEGYSVSREKKERFSLILESASTNQTSMYLCASSATERGDIEQYFGPGTRLTVT.

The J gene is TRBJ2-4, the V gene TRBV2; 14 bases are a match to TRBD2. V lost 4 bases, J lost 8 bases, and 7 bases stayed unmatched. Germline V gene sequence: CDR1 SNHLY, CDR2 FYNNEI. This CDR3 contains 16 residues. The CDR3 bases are TGTGCCAGCAGTGGCCCGGGACTAGCGGGAGTTGACATTCAGTACTTC. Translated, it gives CASSGPGLAGVDIQYF.

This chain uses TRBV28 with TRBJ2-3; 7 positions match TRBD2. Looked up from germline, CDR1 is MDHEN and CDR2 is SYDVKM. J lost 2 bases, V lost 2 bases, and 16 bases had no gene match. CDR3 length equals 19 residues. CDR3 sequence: CASSLDLVGSGNPTDTQYF. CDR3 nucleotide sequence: TGTGCCAGCAGTTTAGATCTCGTTGGCAGCGGGAACCCCACAGATACGCAGTATTTT. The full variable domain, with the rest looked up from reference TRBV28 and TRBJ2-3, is DVKVTQSSRYLVKRTGEKVFLECVQDMDHENMFWYRQDPGLGLRLIYFSYDVKMKEKGDIPEGYSVSREKKERFSLILESASTNQTSMYLCASSLDLVGSGNPTDTQYFGPGTRLTVL.

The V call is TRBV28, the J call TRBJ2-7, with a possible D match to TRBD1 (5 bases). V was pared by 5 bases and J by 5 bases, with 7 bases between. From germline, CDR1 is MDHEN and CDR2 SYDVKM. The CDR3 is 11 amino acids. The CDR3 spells CASSVRDEQYF. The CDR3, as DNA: TGTGCCAGCAGTGTCAGGGACGAGCAGTACTTC. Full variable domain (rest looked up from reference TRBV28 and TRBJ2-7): DVKVTQSSRYLVKRTGEKVFLECVQDMDHENMFWYRQDPGLGLRLIYFSYDVKMKEKGDIPEGYSVSREKKERFSLILESASTNQTSMYLCASSVRDEQYFGPGTRLTVT.

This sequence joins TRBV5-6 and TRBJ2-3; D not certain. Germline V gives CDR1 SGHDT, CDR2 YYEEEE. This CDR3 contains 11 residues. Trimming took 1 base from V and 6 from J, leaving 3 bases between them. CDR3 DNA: TGTGCCAGCAGCTTGTCGGATACGCAGTATTTT. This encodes CASSLSDTQYF.

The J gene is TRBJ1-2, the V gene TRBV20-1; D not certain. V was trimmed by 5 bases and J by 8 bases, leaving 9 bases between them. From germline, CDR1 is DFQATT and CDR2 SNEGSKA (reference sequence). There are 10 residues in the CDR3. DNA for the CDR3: TGCAGTGCTCTATCATGGGGCTACACCTTC. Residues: CSALSWGYTF.

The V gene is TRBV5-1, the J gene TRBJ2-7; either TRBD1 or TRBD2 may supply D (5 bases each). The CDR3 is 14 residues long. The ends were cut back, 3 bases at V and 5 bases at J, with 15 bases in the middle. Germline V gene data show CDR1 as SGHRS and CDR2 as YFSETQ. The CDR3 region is CASSWGLRGDEQYF. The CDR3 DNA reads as TGCGCCAGCAGCTGGGGCCTCAGAGGGGACGAGCAGTACTTC.

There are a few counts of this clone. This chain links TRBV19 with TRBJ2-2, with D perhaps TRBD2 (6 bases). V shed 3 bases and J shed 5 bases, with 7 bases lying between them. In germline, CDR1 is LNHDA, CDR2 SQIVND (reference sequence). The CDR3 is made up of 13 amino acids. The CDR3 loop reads CASSMTRTGELFF. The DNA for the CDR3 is TGTGCCAGTAGTATGACTAGGACCGGGGAGCTGTTTTTT.

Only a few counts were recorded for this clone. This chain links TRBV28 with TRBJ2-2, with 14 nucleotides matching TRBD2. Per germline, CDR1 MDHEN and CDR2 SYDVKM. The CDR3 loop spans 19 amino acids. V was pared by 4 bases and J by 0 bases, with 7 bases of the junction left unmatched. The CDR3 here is CASSYAGLAGGSNTGELFF. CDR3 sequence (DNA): TGTGCCAGCAGTTACGCCGGACTAGCGGGAGGATCGAACACCGGGGAGCTGTTTTTT.

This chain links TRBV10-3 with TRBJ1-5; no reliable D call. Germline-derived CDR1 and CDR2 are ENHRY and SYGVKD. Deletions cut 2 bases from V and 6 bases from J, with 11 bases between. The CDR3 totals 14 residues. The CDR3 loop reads CAISELAGGQPQHF. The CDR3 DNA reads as TGTGCCATCAGTGAGCTCGCAGGTGGTCAGCCCCAGCATTTT.

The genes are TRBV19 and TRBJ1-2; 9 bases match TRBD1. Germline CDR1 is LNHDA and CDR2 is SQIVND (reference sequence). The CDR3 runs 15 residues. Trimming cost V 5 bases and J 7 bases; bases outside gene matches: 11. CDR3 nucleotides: TGTGCCAGTAGTTCAACGGGGGGACAGGGACTTGGCTACACCTTC. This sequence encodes CASSSTGGQGLGYTF.

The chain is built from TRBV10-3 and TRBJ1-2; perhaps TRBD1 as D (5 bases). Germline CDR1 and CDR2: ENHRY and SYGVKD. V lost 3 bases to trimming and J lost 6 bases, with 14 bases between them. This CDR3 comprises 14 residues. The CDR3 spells CAISEFEVGDGYTF. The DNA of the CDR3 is TGTGCCATCAGTGAATTCGAGGTGGGGGATGGCTACACCTTC.

In DNA form, the CDR3 reads TGTGCCAGCTCACCTCCGGGACTAGCCACCGGGGAGCTGTTTTTT. Translated: CASSPPGLATGELFF. The rearrangement joins TRBV18 to TRBJ2-2; 9 nucleotides match TRBD2. The CDR3 contains 15 residues. Germline trimming cut 3 bases from V and 4 bases from J; bases unmatched to any gene: 3. Germline CDR1 reads KGHSH; CDR2 reads LQKENI.

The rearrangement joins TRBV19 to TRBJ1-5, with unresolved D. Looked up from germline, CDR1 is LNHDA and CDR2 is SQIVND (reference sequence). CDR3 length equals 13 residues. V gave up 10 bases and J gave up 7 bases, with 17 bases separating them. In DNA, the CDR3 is TGTGCCACCGCGGAAGGGTCGGGACAGCCCCAGCATTTT. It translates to CATAEGSGQPQHF.

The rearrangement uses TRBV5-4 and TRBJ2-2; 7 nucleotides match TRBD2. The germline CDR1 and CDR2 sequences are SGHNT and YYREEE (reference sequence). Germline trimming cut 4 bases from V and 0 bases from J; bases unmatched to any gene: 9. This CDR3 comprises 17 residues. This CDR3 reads CASSTGGLAANTGELFF. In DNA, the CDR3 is TGTGCCAGCAGCACTGGAGGGCTAGCGGCGAACACCGGGGAGCTGTTTTTT.